Below are 9 T cell receptor beta chains sequenced from a single sample in a study of T cells in Graves' hyperthyroidism and ophthalmopathy. Amplification of TCR beta CDR3 regions used RNA as the template. HTBI primers drove first-round RT-PCR of the TCR CDR3. TCRdb reprocessed the multiplex PCR reads with MiXCR, giving one entry per CDR3 protein. The top ten clones hold approximately 30% of a sample with about 46,000 distinct CDR3 sequences, about half of them seen once. Sequencing was carried out using peripheral blood or thyroid tissue (not recorded which). The receptors come from a woman aged 45-65 years with Graves' hyperthyroidism.

The chain is built from TRBV12-3 or TRBV12-4 and TRBJ2-7; 9 nucleotides align to TRBD1. The J segment lost 5 bases and the V segment lost 6 bases, leaving 5 bases of the junction unmatched. This CDR3 is built from 13 residues. CDR3 sequence: CASRSGTGNEQYF. Here the CDR3 DNA reads TGTGCCAGCAGGTCCGGGACAGGGAACGAGCAGTACTTC.

This clonotype was observed a single time. With a much larger clone just one base away, this may be a read error. The chain has TRBV9 and TRBJ2-3, with D possibly TRBD1 on 5 matching bases. The CDR3 is 15 amino acids. In germline, CDR1 is SGDLS, CDR2 YYNGEE. V lost 1 base to trimming and J lost 6 bases, with 15 bases between them. The DNA for the CDR3 is TGTGCCAGCAGCGTATCCTACAGGAAGGTGGATACGCAGTATTTT. Encoded protein: CASSVSYRKVDTQYF.

In this sample, this clonotype turned up many times. The chain joins TRBV10-3 to TRBJ2-2, with 10 bases matching TRBD1. The junction had 13 bases not matched to a gene; V was cut back by 6 bases and J by 3 bases. The CDR3 is made up of 18 amino acids. The germline V gene has CDR1 ENHRY and CDR2 SYGVKD. The CDR3 protein is CAISRPGTGDGYTGELFF. CDR3 DNA sequence: TGTGCCATCAGCCGTCCGGGGACAGGGGACGGGTACACCGGGGAGCTGTTTTTT.

The J gene is TRBJ1-4, the V gene TRBV5-1; 10 bases are shared with TRBD1. V dropped 4 bases and J dropped 0; count of bases not matched to a gene: 12. CDR1 is SGHRS, CDR2 YFSETQ, per germline. The CDR3 runs 19 residues. CDR3 sequence: CASSPTGQGNGATNEKLFF. The CDR3 DNA reads TGCGCCAGCAGCCCGACGGGACAGGGGAACGGGGCAACTAATGAAAAACTGTTTTTT.

A remark on this clonotype: The junction departs from germline at one end; a sequencing error may be responsible. This sequence joins TRBV7-8 and TRBJ2-7; perhaps TRBD1 as D (5 bases). This CDR3 is 15 amino acids long. Per the germline V gene, CDR1 is SGHVS and CDR2 is FQNEAQ. CDR3: CASSPDGQGAYGQYF. DNA of the CDR3: TGTGCCAGCAGCCCAGACGGACAAGGGGCCTACGGGCAGTACTTC.

This clonotype came up many times. This chain links TRBV5-8 with TRBJ1-2; D gene unclear. The germline V gene encodes CDR1 SGHTS and CDR2 YDEGEE. CDR3 length: 15 amino acids. The V gene lost 2 bases and the J gene lost 2 bases, with 13 bases spanning the gap. The CDR3 nucleotides are TGTGCCAGCAGCTTAAAGGGCAGTCTCAACTATGGCTACACCTTC. This sequence encodes CASSLKGSLNYGYTF.

There are many counts of this clonotype. The chain joins TRBV7-2 to TRBJ2-5; 9 nucleotides agree with TRBD2. The germline gives CDR1 SGHTA, CDR2 FQGNSA. The CDR3 has 14 amino acids. With V trimmed by 5 bases and J by 9 bases, 10 bases remained unmatched. The CDR3 here is CASSPSGVEGAQYF. As DNA, the CDR3 is TGTGCCAGCAGCCCTAGCGGGGTTGAGGGGGCCCAGTACTTC.

The sample holds one count of this clonotype. At one boundary the junction diverges from the germline segment, which might be a read error. This chain connects TRBV6-2 or TRBV6-3 to TRBJ1-2; D uncertain. Per germline, CDR1 MNHEY and CDR2 SVGEGT. The CDR3 spans 12 residues. The CDR3 DNA reads TGTGCCATCAGTGACGAGGGCTATGGCTACACCTTC. Translated: CAISDEGYGYTF.

The V call is TRBV19, the J call TRBJ1-5, with TRBD1 as a possible D gene (5 bases). Trimming took 6 bases from V and 6 from J, leaving 18 bases between them. The CDR3 covers 15 residues. Germline CDR1 and CDR2: LNHDA and SQIVND (reference sequence). CDR3 loop: CASSPAGGSGQPQHF. CDR3 in DNA: TGTGCCAGTAGCCCCGCTGGGGGTTCGGGTCAGCCCCAGCATTTT.